A selection of T cell receptor beta chains follows, all from one sample in a study of shared clonotypes between healthy human individuals. Measured with immunoSEQ multiplex PCR; TCRdb has only the in-frame clones, and not every one. The data show 800,000 or so clones, about 96% seen once. Sequencing was carried out using naive CD8+ T cells sorted from blood. The receptors derive from a man younger than 40 in good health. Each CDR3 is given with its conserved first and last residue. The order of the fields is J gene, D gene, V gene, clone size, CDR3 protein, CDR3 DNA. A D gene is named only where the DNA matches it firmly. Clone size is given for some rows only: seen once, a few or many times, or a class if the clone is expanded.

>TRBJ2-3|TRBD1|TRBV19|.
CATTVVGTGETDTQYF
TGTGCCACCACGGTGGTAGGGACAGGGGAAACAGATACGCAGTATTTT
>TRBJ2-7|.|TRBV6-9|.
CARQRVLAYEQYF
TGTGCCAGACAGCGGGTTTTGGCCTACGAGCAGTACTTC
>TRBJ2-3|.|TRBV27|once
CASGPTDTQYF
TGTGCCAGCGGCCCCACAGATACGCAGTATTTT
>TRBJ2-3|TRBD2|TRBV30|.
CAWSAGAYDTQYF
TGTGCCTGGTCAGCGGGAGCCTACGATACGCAGTATTTT
>TRBJ2-5|.|TRBV9|.
CASSVEGGIQETQYF
TGTGCCAGCAGCGTAGAAGGAGGGATTCAAGAGACCCAGTACTTC
>TRBJ2-7|.|TRBV7-9|.
CASSSLQGASYEQYF
TGTGCCAGCAGCTCCTTACAGGGTGCGTCCTACGAGCAGTACTTC
>TRBJ2-7|TRBD2|TRBV9|.
CASSPSGTYEQYF
TGTGCCAGCAGCCCTAGCGGGACCTACGAGCAGTACTTC
>TRBJ2-7|TRBD1|TRBV29-1|.
CSVEGALYEQYF
TGCAGCGTCGAGGGGGCTCTCTACGAGCAGTACTTC
>TRBJ2-7|TRBD1|TRBV7-6|.
CASSSGTGAYEQYF
TGTGCCAGCAGCTCCGGGACAGGGGCTTACGAGCAGTACTTC
>TRBJ2-5|.|TRBV7-9|.
CASSSKGHSETQYF
TGTGCCAGCAGCTCCAAGGGACATTCGGAGACCCAGTACTTC
>TRBJ2-3|TRBD2|TRBV9|once
CASSVVGGRADTQYF
TGTGCCAGCAGCGTAGTTGGCGGGAGAGCAGATACGCAGTATTTT
>TRBJ1-5|.|TRBV7-8|once
CASSFGNQPQHF
TGTGCCAGCAGCTTCGGCAATCAGCCCCAGCATTTT
>TRBJ2-2|.|TRBV29-1|.
CSVRVATGELFF
TGCAGCGTTCGGGTAGCGACCGGGGAGCTGTTTTTT
>TRBJ1-5|TRBD1|TRBV10-3|.
CAISEVPGGSQPQHF
TGTGCCATCAGTGAGGTCCCAGGGGGCAGTCAGCCCCAGCATTTT
>TRBJ2-7|.|TRBV21-1|.
CASMDLWDYEQYF
TGTGCCAGCATGGACCTGTGGGACTACGAGCAGTACTTC
>TRBJ2-7|.|TRBV6-6|.
CASRHRVINEQYF
TGTGCCAGCAGACACAGGGTGATCAACGAGCAGTACTTC
>TRBJ2-1|.|TRBV7-9|.
CASSRGGTYNEQFF
TGTGCCAGCAGCCGCGGGGGCACCTACAATGAGCAGTTCTTC
>TRBJ2-7|.|TRBV27|.
CASSVRAHHSYEQYF
TGTGCCAGCAGTGTACGGGCTCATCACTCCTACGAGCAGTACTTC
>TRBJ2-1|TRBD2|TRBV29-1|once
CSVGGLAGGLSSYNEQFF
TGCAGCGTTGGAGGACTAGCGGGTGGGTTGAGCTCCTACAATGAGCAGTTCTTC
>TRBJ2-7|.|TRBV6-5|.
CASSYSNAYEQYF
TGTGCCAGCAGTTACTCCAATGCCTACGAGCAGTACTTC
>TRBJ1-2|TRBD1|TRBV10-3|.
CAISESVTGGFYGYTF
TGTGCCATCAGTGAGTCAGTAACAGGGGGATTCTATGGCTACACCTTC
>TRBJ2-1|.|TRBV11-3|.
CASSLGLSGGNEQFF
TGTGCCAGCAGCTTAGGGTTAAGTGGCGGCAATGAGCAGTTCTTC
>TRBJ2-7|.|TRBV27|.
CASSSPHEQYF
TGTGCCAGCAGTTCGCCCCACGAGCAGTACTTC
>TRBJ2-1|TRBD2|TRBV2|.
CARGTSGYNEQFF
TGTGCCAGGGGAACTAGCGGTTACAATGAGCAGTTCTTC
>TRBJ1-2|.|TRBV25-1|.
CASSDRTYGYTF
TGTGCCAGCAGTGATAGGACCTATGGCTACACCTTC
>TRBJ2-1|.|TRBV19|.
CASSIRGEASNEQFF
TGTGCCAGTAGTATTAGGGGGGAAGCCAGCAATGAGCAGTTCTTC
>TRBJ2-7|.|TRBV28|.
CASSPRLGEGEGWTYEQYF
TGTGCCAGCAGTCCGCGGCTGGGGGAGGGGGAGGGTTGGACCTACGAGCAGTACTTC
>TRBJ1-5|.|TRBV21-1|.
CASSGGNRGNQPQHF
TGTGCCAGCAGCGGGGGAAACAGGGGCAATCAGCCCCAGCATTTT
>TRBJ2-2|TRBD2|TRBV29-1|.
CSTGLAHSGELFF
TGCAGCACGGGACTAGCTCATTCCGGGGAGCTGTTTTTT
>TRBJ2-2|TRBD1|TRBV4-1|.
CASSQDPTGTGNTGELFF
TGCGCCAGCAGCCAAGACCCCACCGGGACAGGGAACACCGGGGAGCTGTTTTTT
>TRBJ2-7|.|TRBV6-1|few
CASSELGTLYEQYF
TGTGCCAGCAGTGAACTCGGGACACTGTACGAGCAGTACTTC
>TRBJ2-2|.|TRBV10-3|.
CAISGGTDDEGLFF
TGTGCCATCAGTGGAGGGACCGATGACGAAGGGCTGTTTTTT
>TRBJ2-7|.|TRBV4-2|.
CASSQEGLGPYEQYF
TGTGCCAGCAGCCAAGAGGGCCTGGGACCCTACGAGCAGTACTTC
>TRBJ2-1|TRBD1|TRBV7-9|.
CASSLRERPDRVGTHEQFF
TGTGCCAGCAGCTTAAGGGAAAGGCCTGACAGGGTGGGTACTCATGAGCAGTTCTTC
>TRBJ2-7|.|TRBV7-9|.
CASSGTGIYEQYF
TGTGCCAGCAGCGGAACAGGGATCTACGAGCAGTACTTC
>TRBJ2-1|TRBD2|TRBV27|.
CASSFVLAGGPNEQFF
TGTGCCAGCAGTTTCGTTCTAGCGGGAGGGCCTAATGAGCAGTTCTTC
>TRBJ2-2|TRBD1|TRBV6-1|.
CASGQGNTGELFF
TGTGCCAGCGGACAGGGAAACACCGGGGAGCTGTTTTTT
>TRBJ2-7|.|TRBV27|.
CASSYSGEYEQYF
TGTGCCAGCAGTTACTCAGGGGAGTACGAGCAGTACTTC
>TRBJ2-1|.|TRBV27|.
CATNTGGLSLNEQFF
TGTGCCACTAATACCGGGGGGCTCTCGCTAAATGAGCAGTTCTTC
>TRBJ2-3|.|TRBV6-4|.
CASSGDPQGTDTQYF
TGTGCCAGCAGTGGGGACCCCCAGGGGACAGATACGCAGTATTTT
>TRBJ1-5|.|TRBV27|.
CASSLSSQVQPQHF
TGTGCCAGCAGTTTATCGTCACAGGTTCAGCCCCAGCATTTT
>TRBJ1-5|TRBD1|TRBV5-1|once
CASSLGQGGNQPQHF
TGCGCCAGCAGCTTGGGACAGGGAGGCAATCAGCCCCAGCATTTT
>TRBJ2-1|.|TRBV7-9|.
CASSFHRDVEDEQFF
TGTGCCAGCAGCTTCCACCGGGACGTGGAGGATGAGCAGTTCTTC
>TRBJ2-2|.|TRBV7-8|.
CASSLAISGNTGELFF
TGTGCCAGCAGCTTAGCAATTAGCGGGAACACCGGGGAGCTGTTTTTT
>TRBJ1-2|.|TRBV28|.
CASSGVPRTGYTF
TGTGCCAGCAGCGGGGTACCTCGAACGGGCTACACCTTC
>TRBJ1-5|.|TRBV28|.
CASRSVYSNQPQHF
TGTGCCAGCAGGTCGGTTTATAGCAATCAGCCCCAGCATTTT